Following are 5 T cell receptor beta chains from one sample sequenced in a study of blood T cells in healthy people across ages. For the second PCR, which ran for about 7 to 11 cycles, a sample-barcoded 5' primer and a J-beta primer mix were used. Using its own MiXCR run on the 5' RACE reads, TCRdb lists one record per CDR3 protein. This table holds some 750,000 distinct CDR3 sequences, roughly 20% found once. The sample taken for sequencing was blood. The receptor source for this set is a man between 65 and 85 years old in good health.

V is TRBV29-1 and J is TRBJ2-1; 9 bases agree with TRBD1. Germline assignment: CDR1 SQVTM and CDR2 ANQGSEA. V dropped 0 bases and J dropped 2; count of bases not matched to a gene: 5. The CDR3 contains 16 residues. As DNA, the CDR3 is TGCAGCGTTGAAGATACTGGACAGGGGACCTACAATGAGCAGTTCTTC. It encodes CSVEDTGQGTYNEQFF.

The CDR3: CASSQVDRASSVGLFF. For the CDR3, the DNA is TGTGCCAGCAGCCAGGTGGACAGGGCGTCCTCGGTAGGACTGTTTTTT. This chain joins TRBV3-1 and TRBJ1-4; 8 bases fit TRBD1. Germline CDR1 and CDR2: LGHDT and YNNKEL (reference sequence). This CDR3 spans 16 amino acids. V was pared by 3 bases and J by 13 bases, with 16 bases of the junction left unmatched.

The chain uses TRBV19 and TRBJ1-5, with 10 bases lining up with TRBD1. Looked up from germline, CDR1 is LNHDA and CDR2 is SQIVND (reference sequence). The CDR3 spans 15 residues. The J segment lost 6 bases and the V segment lost 7 bases, leaving 9 bases of the junction unmatched. This CDR3 is CASTRDRGASQPQHF. CDR3 DNA sequence: TGTGCCAGTACTCGGGACAGGGGAGCTAGTCAGCCCCAGCATTTT. The variable domain in full, completed from reference TRBV19 and TRBJ1-5, reads DGGITQSPKYLFRKEGQNVTLSCEQNLNHDAMYWYRQDPGQGLRLIYYSQIVNDFQKGDIAEGYSVSREKKESFPLTVTSAQKNPTAFYLCASTRDRGASQPQHFGDGTRLSIL.

Here the CDR3 reads CATPGLRAYEQYF. CDR3 DNA: TGTGCCACCCCCGGTCTTCGCGCATACGAGCAGTACTTC. V gene TRBV19 combines with J gene TRBJ2-7; unclear D gene. V dropped 10 bases and J dropped 4 bases, with 17 bases sitting between them. Looked up from germline, CDR1 is LNHDA and CDR2 is SQIVND (reference sequence). The CDR3 consists of 13 residues.

V and J are TRBV28 and TRBJ2-7; maybe TRBD2 (7 bases). The DNA end lines up better with TRBJ2-5; the J call may be wrong. The CDR3 is made up of 16 amino acids. Germline loops: CDR1 MDHEN, CDR2 SYDVKM. The CDR3: CASSFAERDNQETQYF. For the CDR3, the DNA is TGTGCCAGCAGTTTCGCCGAGCGGGACAATCAAGAGACCCAGTACTTC.